This T cell receptor (beta chain) is from a study of blood T cell repertoires in COVID-19. The CDR3 length is 16 residues. Per the germline V gene, CDR1 is SNHLY and CDR2 is FYNNEI. The V and J ends lost 6 bases and 4 bases, in that order; junction bases with no gene match: 12. Repertoires were generated with immunoSEQ multiplex PCR, while TCRdb's copy carries only in-frame clones and drops some. The sample lists 35,000 to 55,000 clones; around 90% were seen once. V is TRBV2 and J is TRBJ1-5; 7 bases match TRBD1. The sequence was collected from a man in his fifties or sixties with active COVID-19. Specimen: peripheral blood. The CDR3 reads CASRSTPGTENQPQHF. CDR3 nucleotides: TGTGCCAGCAGATCAACCCCCGGGACAGAAAATCAGCCCCAGCATTTT.